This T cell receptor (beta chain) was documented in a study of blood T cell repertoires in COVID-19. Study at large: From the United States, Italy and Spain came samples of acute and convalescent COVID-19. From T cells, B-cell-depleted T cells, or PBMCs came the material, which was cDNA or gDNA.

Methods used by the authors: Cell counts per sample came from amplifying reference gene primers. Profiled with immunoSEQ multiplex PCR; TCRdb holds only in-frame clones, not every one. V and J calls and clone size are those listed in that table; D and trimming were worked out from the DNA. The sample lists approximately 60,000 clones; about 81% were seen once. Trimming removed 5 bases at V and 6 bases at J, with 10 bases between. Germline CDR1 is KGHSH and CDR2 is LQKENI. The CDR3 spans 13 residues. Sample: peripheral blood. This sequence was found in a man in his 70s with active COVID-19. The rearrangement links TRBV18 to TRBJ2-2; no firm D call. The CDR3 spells CASSSSAPGELFF. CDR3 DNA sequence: TGTGCCAGCTCATCTAGTGCTCCCGGGGAGCTGTTTTTT.